Presented here are 4 T cell receptor beta chains from one specimen sequenced in a study of blood T cell repertoires in COVID-19. TCRdb's copy holds only in-frame clones and misses some; the assay was immunoSEQ multiplex PCR. The table has about 42,000 clones, about 78% seen once. Sequenced: peripheral blood. The receptor set was obtained from a man in his 70s with active or convalescent COVID-19.

This clone has a single count. The V and J genes are TRBV4-1 and TRBJ1-1, with a possible D match to TRBD1 (5 bases). From germline, CDR1 is MGHRA and CDR2 YSYEKL. The CDR3 consists of 15 residues. Trimming stripped 4 bases from V and 8 bases from J, with 20 bases between. CDR3 in amino acids: CASSLKIIQASEAFF. The CDR3 DNA is TGCGCCAGCAGCCTAAAGATCATACAGGCATCAGAAGCTTTCTTT.

V and J are TRBV10-3 and TRBJ2-2; no clear D. The germline gives CDR1 ENHRY, CDR2 SYGVKD. V was cut by 7 bases and J by 2 bases, with 8 bases left in between. The CDR3 contains 13 residues. CDR3 coding DNA: TGTGCCATCAACGTAGTCAACACCGGGGAGCTGTTTTTT. Translated: CAINVVNTGELFF.

CDR3 in DNA: TGTGCCAGCAGCCCGGGGGGGACCAAAAACATTCAGTACTTC. This encodes CASSPGGTKNIQYF. This sequence joins TRBV6-5 and TRBJ2-4, with TRBD2 matching over 8 bases. V dropped 6 bases and J dropped 2; count of bases not matched to a gene: 3. In germline, CDR1 is MNHEY, CDR2 SVGAGI. The CDR3 contains 14 residues.

CDR3: CASSEAAGGDEQFF. CDR3 bases: TGTGCCAGCAGTGAAGCGGCCGGCGGGGATGAGCAGTTCTTC. This rearrangement joins TRBV2 to TRBJ2-1; possibly TRBD2 for D (6 bases). The germline CDR1 and CDR2 sequences are SNHLY and FYNNEI. Deletions cut 0 bases from V and 8 bases from J, with 11 bases between. The CDR3 extends over 14 amino acids.